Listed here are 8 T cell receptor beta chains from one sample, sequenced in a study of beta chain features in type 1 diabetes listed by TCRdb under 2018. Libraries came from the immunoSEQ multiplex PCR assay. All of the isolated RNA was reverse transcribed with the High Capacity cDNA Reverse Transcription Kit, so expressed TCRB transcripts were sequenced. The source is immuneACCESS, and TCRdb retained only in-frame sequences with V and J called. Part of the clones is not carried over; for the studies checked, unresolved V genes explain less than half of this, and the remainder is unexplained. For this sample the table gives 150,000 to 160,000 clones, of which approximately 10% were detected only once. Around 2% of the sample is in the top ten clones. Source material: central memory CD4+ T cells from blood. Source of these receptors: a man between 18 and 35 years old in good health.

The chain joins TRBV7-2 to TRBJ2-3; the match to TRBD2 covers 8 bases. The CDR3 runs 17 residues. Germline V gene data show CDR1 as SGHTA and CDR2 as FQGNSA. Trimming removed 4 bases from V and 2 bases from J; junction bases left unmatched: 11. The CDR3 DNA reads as TGTGCCAGCAGCTACAACGGGAGGGCGAGGGTCACAGATACGCAGTATTTT. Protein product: CASSYNGRARVTDTQYF.

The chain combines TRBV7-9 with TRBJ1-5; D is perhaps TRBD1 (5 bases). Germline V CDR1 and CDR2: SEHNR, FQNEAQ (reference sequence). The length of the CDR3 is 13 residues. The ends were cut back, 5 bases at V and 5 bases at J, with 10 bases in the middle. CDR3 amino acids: CASSQTDYQPQHF. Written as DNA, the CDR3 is TGTGCCAGCAGCCAGACAGATTATCAGCCCCAGCATTTT.

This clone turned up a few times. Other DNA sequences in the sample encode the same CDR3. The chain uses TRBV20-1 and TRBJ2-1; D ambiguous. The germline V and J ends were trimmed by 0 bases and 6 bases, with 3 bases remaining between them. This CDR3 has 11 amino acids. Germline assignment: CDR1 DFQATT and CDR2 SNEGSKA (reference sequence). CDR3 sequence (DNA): TGCAGTGCTAGAGATCCCAATGAGCAGTTCTTC. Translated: CSARDPNEQFF.

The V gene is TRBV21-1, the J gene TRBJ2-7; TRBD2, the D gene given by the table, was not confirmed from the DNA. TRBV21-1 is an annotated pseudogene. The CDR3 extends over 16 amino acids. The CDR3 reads CASSKALADCSYEQYF. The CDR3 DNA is TGTGCCAGCAGCAAAGCGCTAGCGGACTGTTCCTACGAGCAGTACTTC.

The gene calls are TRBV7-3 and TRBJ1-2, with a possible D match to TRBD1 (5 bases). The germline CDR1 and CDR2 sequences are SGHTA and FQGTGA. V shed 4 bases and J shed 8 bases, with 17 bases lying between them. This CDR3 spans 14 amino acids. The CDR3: CASSSSRRGAGYTF. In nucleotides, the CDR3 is TGTGCCAGCAGCTCCTCGCGGCGCGGGGCCGGCTACACCTTC.

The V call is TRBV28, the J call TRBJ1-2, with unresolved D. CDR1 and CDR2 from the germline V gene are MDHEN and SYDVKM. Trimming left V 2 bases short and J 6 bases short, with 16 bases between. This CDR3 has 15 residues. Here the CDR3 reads CASSLRYLAGNGYTF. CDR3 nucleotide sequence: TGTGCCAGCAGTTTACGTTACTTGGCAGGCAATGGCTACACCTTC.

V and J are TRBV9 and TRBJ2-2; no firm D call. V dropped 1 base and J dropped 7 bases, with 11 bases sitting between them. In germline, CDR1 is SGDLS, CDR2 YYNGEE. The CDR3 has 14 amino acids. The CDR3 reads CASSVMWGGGELFF. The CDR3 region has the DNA TGTGCCAGCAGCGTAATGTGGGGTGGCGGGGAGCTGTTTTTT.

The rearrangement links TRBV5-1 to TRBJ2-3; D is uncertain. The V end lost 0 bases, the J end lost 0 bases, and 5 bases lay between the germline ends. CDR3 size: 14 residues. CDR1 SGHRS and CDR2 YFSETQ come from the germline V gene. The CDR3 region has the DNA TGCGCCAGCAGCTTGGAACAAAGCACAGATACGCAGTATTTT. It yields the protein CASSLEQSTDTQYF.